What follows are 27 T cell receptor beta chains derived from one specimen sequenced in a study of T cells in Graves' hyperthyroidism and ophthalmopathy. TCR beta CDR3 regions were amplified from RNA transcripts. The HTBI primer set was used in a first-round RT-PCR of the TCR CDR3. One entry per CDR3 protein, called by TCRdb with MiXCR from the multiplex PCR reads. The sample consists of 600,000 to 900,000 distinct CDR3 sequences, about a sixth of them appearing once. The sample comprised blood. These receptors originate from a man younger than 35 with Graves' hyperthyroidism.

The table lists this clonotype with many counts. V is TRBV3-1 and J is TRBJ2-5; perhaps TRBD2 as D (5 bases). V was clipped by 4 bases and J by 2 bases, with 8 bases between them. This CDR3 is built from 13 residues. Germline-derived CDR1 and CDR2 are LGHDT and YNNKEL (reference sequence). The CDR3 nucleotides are TGTGCCAGCAGCCGTGGACTGCAAGAGACCCAGTACTTC. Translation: CASSRGLQETQYF.

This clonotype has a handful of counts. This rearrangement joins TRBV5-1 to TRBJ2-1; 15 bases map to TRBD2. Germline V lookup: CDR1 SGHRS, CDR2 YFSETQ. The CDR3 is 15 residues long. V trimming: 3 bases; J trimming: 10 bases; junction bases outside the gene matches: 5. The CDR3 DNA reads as TGCGCCAGCAGCTCGGGACTAGCGGGAGGTTGGGAGCAGTTCTTC. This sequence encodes CASSSGLAGGWEQFF.

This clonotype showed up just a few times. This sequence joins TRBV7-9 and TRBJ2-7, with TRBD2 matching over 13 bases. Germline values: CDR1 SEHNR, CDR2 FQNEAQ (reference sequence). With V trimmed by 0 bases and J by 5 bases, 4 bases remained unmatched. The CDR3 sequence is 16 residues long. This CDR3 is CASSLAWTSGSNEQYF. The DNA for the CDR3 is TGTGCCAGCAGCTTAGCTTGGACTAGCGGGAGCAACGAGCAGTACTTC. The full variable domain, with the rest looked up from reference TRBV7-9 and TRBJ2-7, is DTGVSQNPRHKITKRGQNVTFRCDPISEHNRLYWYRQTLGQGPEFLTYFQNEAQLEKSRLLSDRFSAERPKGSFSTLEIQRTEQGDSAMYLCASSLAWTSGSNEQYFGPGTRLTVT.

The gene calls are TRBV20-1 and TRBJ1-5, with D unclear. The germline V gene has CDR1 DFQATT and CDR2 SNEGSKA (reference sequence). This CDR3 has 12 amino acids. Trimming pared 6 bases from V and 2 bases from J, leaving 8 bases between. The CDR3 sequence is CSANSGNQPQHF. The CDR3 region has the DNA TGCAGTGCAAACAGTGGCAATCAGCCCCAGCATTTT.

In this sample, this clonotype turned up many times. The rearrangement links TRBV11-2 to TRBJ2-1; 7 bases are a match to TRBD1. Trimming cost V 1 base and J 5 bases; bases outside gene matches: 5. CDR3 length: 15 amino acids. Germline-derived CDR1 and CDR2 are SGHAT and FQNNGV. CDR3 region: CASSLAWQGDNEQFF. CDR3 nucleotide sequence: TGTGCCAGCAGCTTAGCCTGGCAGGGGGACAATGAGCAGTTCTTC.

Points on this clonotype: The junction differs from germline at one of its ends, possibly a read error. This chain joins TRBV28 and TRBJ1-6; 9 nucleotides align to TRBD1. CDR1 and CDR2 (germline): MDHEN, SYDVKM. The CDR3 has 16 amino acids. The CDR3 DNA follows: TGTGCCAGCAGTTTGGGACAGGGACTCTATAATCCACCCCTCCACTTT. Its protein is CASSLGQGLYNPPLHF.

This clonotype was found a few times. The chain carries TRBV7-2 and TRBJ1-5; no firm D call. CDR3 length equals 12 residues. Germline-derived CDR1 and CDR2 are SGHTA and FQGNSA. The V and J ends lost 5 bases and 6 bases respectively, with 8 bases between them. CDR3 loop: CASSHRSQPQHF. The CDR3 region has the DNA TGTGCCAGCAGCCACCGGAGTCAGCCCCAGCATTTT.

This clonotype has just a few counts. Here the CDR3 reads CSVGTEQFF. DNA of the CDR3: TGCAGTGTGGGGACTGAGCAGTTCTTC. V usage is TRBV20-1 and J usage is TRBJ2-1; D is possibly TRBD1 or TRBD2 (5 bases each). Germline assignment: CDR1 DFQATT and CDR2 SNEGSKA (reference sequence). The germline V and J ends were trimmed by 7 bases and 9 bases, with 7 bases remaining between them. This CDR3 has 9 residues.

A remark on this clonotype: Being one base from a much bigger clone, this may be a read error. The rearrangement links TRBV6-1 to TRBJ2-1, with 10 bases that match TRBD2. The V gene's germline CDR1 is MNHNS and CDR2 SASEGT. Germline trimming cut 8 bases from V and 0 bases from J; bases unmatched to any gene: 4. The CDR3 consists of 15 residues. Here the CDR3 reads CASWASGSSYNEQFF. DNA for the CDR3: TGTGCCAGCTGGGCTAGCGGGAGCTCCTACAATGAGCAGTTCTTC.

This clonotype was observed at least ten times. The CDR3, as DNA: TGTGCCAGCAGCTTAGAAGCTCAAACCCTTCATTCCTACGAGCAGTACTTC. As protein: CASSLEAQTLHSYEQYF. This rearrangement joins TRBV7-2 to TRBJ2-7; D call uncertain. V was trimmed by 1 base and J by 1 base, leaving 17 bases between them. This CDR3 has 17 residues. Germline V gene data show CDR1 as SGHTA and CDR2 as FQGNSA.

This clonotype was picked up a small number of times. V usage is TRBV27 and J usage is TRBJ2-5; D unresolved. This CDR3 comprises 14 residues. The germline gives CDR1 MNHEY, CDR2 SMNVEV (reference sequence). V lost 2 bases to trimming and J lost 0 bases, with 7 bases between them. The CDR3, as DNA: TGTGCCAGCAGTTTAGTGAGTAACCAAGAGACCCAGTACTTC. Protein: CASSLVSNQETQYF.

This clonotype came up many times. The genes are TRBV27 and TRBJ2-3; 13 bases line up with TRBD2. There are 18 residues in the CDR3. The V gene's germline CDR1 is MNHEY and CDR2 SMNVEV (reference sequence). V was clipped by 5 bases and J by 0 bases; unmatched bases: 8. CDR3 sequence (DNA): TGTGCCAGCAGTCGCCTAGGGACTAGCGGGACTAGCACAGATACGCAGTATTTT. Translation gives CASSRLGTSGTSTDTQYF.

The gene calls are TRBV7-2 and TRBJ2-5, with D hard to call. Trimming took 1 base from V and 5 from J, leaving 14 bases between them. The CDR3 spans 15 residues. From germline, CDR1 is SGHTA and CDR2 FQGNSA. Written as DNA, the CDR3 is TGTGCCAGCAGCTTAGGACTTCTTGGTCAGGAGACCCAGTACTTC. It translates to CASSLGLLGQETQYF.

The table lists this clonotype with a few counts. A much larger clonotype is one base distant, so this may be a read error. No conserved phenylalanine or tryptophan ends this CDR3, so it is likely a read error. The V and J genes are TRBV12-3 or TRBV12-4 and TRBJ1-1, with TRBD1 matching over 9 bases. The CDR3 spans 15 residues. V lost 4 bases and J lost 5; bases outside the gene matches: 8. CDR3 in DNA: TGTGCCAGCAGTTCCTGGACAGGGGAGACGACTGAAGCTTTCCTT. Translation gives CASSSWTGETTEAFL.

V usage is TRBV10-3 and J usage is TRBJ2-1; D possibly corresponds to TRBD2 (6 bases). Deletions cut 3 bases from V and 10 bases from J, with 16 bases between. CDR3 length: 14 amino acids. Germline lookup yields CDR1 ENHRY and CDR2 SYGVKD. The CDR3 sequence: CAISDPRRAEEQFF. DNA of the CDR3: TGTGCCATCAGTGACCCCAGGAGGGCGGAAGAGCAGTTCTTC.

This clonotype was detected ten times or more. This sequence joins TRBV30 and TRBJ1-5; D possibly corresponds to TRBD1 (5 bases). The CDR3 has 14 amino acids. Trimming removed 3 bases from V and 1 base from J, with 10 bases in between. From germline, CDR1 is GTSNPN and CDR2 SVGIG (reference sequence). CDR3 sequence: CAWSGGGSNQPQHF. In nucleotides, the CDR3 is TGTGCCTGGAGCGGCGGGGGAAGCAATCAGCCCCAGCATTTT.

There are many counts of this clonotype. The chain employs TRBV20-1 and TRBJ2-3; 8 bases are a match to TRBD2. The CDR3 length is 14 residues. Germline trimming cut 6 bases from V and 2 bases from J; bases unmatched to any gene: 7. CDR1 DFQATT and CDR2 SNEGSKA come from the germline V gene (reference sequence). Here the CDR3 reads CSATSGRVTDTQYF. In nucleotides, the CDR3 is TGCAGTGCAACTAGCGGCCGGGTCACAGATACGCAGTATTTT.

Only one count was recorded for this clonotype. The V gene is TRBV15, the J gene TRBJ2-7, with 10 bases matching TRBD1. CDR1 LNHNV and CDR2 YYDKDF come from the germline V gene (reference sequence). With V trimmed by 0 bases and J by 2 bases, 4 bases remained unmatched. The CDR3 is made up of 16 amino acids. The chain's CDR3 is CATSRDRGQGTYEQYF. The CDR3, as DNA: TGTGCCACCAGCAGAGACAGGGGACAGGGGACCTACGAGCAGTACTTC.

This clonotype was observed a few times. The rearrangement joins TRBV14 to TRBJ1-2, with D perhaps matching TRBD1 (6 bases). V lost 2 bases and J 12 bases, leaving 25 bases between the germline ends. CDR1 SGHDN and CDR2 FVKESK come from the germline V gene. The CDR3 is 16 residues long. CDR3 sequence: CASSQFCLPGHAKDTF. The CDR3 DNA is TGTGCCAGCAGCCAATTCTGCCTCCCGGGACACGCAAAAGACACCTTC. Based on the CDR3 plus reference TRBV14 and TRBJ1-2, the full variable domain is EAGVTQFPSHSVIEKGQTVTLRCDPISGHDNLYWYRRVMGKEIKFLLHFVKESKQDESGMPNNRFLAERTGGTYSTLKVQPAELEDSGVYFCASSQFCLPGHAKDTFGSGTRLTVV.

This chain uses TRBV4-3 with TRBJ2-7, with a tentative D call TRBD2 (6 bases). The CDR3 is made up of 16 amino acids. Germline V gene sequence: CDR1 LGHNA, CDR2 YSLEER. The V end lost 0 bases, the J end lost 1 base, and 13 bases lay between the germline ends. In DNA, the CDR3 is TGCGCCAGCAGCCAAGAATATGGAGGGCCGTCCTACGAGCAGTACTTC. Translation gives CASSQEYGGPSYEQYF.

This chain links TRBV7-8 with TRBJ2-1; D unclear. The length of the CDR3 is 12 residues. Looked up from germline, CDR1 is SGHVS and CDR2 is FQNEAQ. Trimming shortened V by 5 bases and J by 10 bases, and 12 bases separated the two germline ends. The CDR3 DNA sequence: TGTGCCAGCAGCAAGGATTCAGCCGAGCAGTTCTTC. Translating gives CASSKDSAEQFF.

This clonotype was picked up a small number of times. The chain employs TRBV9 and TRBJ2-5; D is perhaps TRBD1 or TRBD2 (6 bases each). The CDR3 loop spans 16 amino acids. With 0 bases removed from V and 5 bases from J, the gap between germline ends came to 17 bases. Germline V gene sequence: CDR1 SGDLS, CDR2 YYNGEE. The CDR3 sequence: CASSVAGGRAGETQYF. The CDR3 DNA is TGTGCCAGCAGCGTAGCTGGGGGGCGCGCTGGGGAGACCCAGTACTTC.

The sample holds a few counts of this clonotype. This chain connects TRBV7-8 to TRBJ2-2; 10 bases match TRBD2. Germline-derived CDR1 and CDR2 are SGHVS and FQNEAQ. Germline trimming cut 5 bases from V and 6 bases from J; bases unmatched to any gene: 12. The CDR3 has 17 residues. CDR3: CASSLSGRFRRAGELFF. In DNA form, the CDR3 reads TGTGCCAGCAGCCTTAGCGGGAGGTTTAGGAGAGCCGGGGAGCTGTTTTTT.

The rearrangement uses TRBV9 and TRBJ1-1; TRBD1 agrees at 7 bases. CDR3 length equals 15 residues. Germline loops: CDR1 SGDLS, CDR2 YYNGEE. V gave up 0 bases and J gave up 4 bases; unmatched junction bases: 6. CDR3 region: CASSVGGGSSTEAFF. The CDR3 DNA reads TGTGCCAGCAGCGTAGGAGGGGGCAGTTCCACTGAAGCTTTCTTT.

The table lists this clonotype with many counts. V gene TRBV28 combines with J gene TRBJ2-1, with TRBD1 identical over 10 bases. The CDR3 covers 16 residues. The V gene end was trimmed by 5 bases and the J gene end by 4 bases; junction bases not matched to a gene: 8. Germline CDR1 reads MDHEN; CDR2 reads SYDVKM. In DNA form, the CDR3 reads TGTGCCAGCAGTCTCGGGACAGGGGTTGCGTACAATGAGCAGTTCTTC. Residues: CASSLGTGVAYNEQFF.

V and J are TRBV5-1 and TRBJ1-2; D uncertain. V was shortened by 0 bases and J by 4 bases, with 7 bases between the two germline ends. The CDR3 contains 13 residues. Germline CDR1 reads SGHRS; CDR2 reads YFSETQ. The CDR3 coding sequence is TGCGCCAGCAGCTTGGAACAGCCCTATGGCTACACCTTC. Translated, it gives CASSLEQPYGYTF.

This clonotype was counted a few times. This CDR3 reads CATGTSGMNEQFF. In nucleotides, the CDR3 is TGTGCCACTGGGACTAGCGGGATGAATGAGCAGTTCTTC. This sequence joins TRBV6-2 or TRBV6-3 and TRBJ2-1, with TRBD2 matching 13 bases. The trim removed 10 bases at V and 7 bases at J, leaving 4 bases unmatched. The CDR3 has 13 residues. Per the germline V gene, CDR1 is MNHEY and CDR2 is SVGEGT.